This record concerns one T cell receptor (beta chain) sequence. Its matching antigen is unknown. This specimen belongs to a study of cytomegalovirus exposure and HLA in healthy donors. Overall study results and limits: The listing of roughly 160 TCR beta chains classed them as cytomegalovirus-associated.

The protocol was immunoSEQ multiplex PCR, while the TCRdb copy is restricted to in-frame clones and leaves out a portion. The sample lists about 240,000 clones, around nine tenths occurring once. Between the trimmed V and J ends, which lost 1 base and 0 bases, there was a span of 14 bases. This CDR3 has 17 amino acids. Germline V gene lookup returns CDR1 MGHRA and CDR2 YSYEKL. The sequencing input was PBMCs. This clonotype originated in a man younger than 35 in good health and CMV-seronegative. The chain links TRBV4-1 to TRBJ2-3; maybe TRBD2 (6 bases). CDR3 region: CASSQGPGSSSTDTQYF. DNA for the CDR3: TGCGCCAGCAGCCAAGGCCCCGGGAGCTCTAGCACAGATACGCAGTATTTT.